This T cell receptor beta chain was sequenced during a study of shared clonotypes between healthy human individuals. Overall study findings and caveats: Some clonotypes were shared by all four sorted-subset donors, while others were not shared. The non-shared ones had lower generation probabilities than the shared ones. Researchers sampled only blood; tissue repertoires likely differ.

V dropped 6 bases and J dropped 5; count of bases not matched to a gene: 8. CDR3 length: 15 amino acids. CDR1 and CDR2 from the germline V gene are MNHEY and SMNVEV (reference sequence). On this clone itself: The antigen is unknown.

TCRdb keeps only in-frame clones here, not all; method: immunoSEQ multiplex PCR. Of roughly 1,500,000 clones in the sample, approximately 98% were seen once. This sequence joins TRBV27 and TRBJ2-1; 9 bases fit TRBD1. The origin of this receptor is a man between 25 and 39 years old in good health. Sequencing input: naive CD4+ T cells sorted from blood. Subset of the sample: CD45RA+ positively selected. In DNA, the CDR3 is TGTGCCAGCAGACGATGGGGACAGGGTAACAATGAGCAGTTCTTC. This gives the protein CASRRWGQGNNEQFF.